These T cell receptor beta chains were read from a single sample in a study of T cell repertoires in cytomegalovirus infection. These receptors' antigens are unknown. TCRdb itself ran the reads through MiXCR, one entry per CDR3 protein. The table has approximately 500,000 distinct CDR3 sequences, about 33% seen once; the top ten hold roughly 16%. Sequencing was performed on cultured PBMCs, taken from culture after CMV antigen stimulation. The receptors derive from a human donor in good health (CMV status not recorded). Some clones in this sample may be carry-over from other donors' samples. Each CDR3 is given with its conserved first and last residue. The order of the fields is clone size, V gene, D gene, J gene, CDR3 DNA, CDR3 protein. A D gene is named only where the DNA matches it firmly. Some rows mark clone size as missing; the rest say once, few, many or name a class of expanded clone.

clone_size: .
v_call: TRBV3-1
d_call: .
j_call: TRBJ2-1
cdr3_nt: TGTGCCAGCACCAGGGACCCAAGCTCCTACAATGAGCAGTTCTTC
cdr3_aa: CASTRDPSSYNEQFF

clone_size: .
v_call: TRBV10-3
d_call: TRBD2
j_call: TRBJ2-1
cdr3_nt: TGTGCCGTGGGGGAGCGGGACGAACCTCTCAATGAGCAGTTCTTC
cdr3_aa: CAVGERDEPLNEQFF

clone_size: .
v_call: TRBV7-7
d_call: TRBD1
j_call: TRBJ2-3
cdr3_nt: TGTGCTAGCAGCTTCCTACAGGGGGATACGCAGTATTTT
cdr3_aa: CASSFLQGDTQYF

clone_size: few
v_call: TRBV7-2
d_call: .
j_call: TRBJ1-2
cdr3_nt: TGTGCCAGCAGTTCAGCGGCCGGATATGGCTACACCTTC
cdr3_aa: CASSSAAGYGYTF

clone_size: many
v_call: TRBV7-2
d_call: .
j_call: TRBJ2-5
cdr3_nt: TGTGCCAGCAGCTGGCGAGCGGTGAACGCAAACCCCCAGTACTTC
cdr3_aa: CASSWRAVNANPQYF

clone_size: few
v_call: TRBV7-3
d_call: TRBD1
j_call: TRBJ2-2
cdr3_nt: TGTGCCAGCAGCCCTCCAGGGGGAAACACCGGGGAGCTGTTTTTT
cdr3_aa: CASSPPGGNTGELFF

clone_size: many
v_call: TRBV7-2
d_call: TRBD2
j_call: TRBJ2-1
cdr3_nt: TGTGCCAGCAGCCACCCGGGACTAGCGGGAAATCAGGATGAGCAGTTCTTC
cdr3_aa: CASSHPGLAGNQDEQFF

clone_size: .
v_call: TRBV7-2
d_call: .
j_call: TRBJ2-7
cdr3_nt: TGTGCCAGCAGCTTAGATCTCAGTACCTACGAGCAGTACTTC
cdr3_aa: CASSLDLSTYEQYF

clone_size: few
v_call: TRBV6-2/TRBV6-3
d_call: TRBD1
j_call: TRBJ1-5
cdr3_nt: TGTGCCAGCAGAAGAGACAGGGGAGTCAATCAGCCCCAGCATTTT
cdr3_aa: CASRRDRGVNQPQHF

clone_size: .
v_call: TRBV6-5
d_call: TRBD1
j_call: TRBJ2-1
cdr3_nt: TGTGCCAGCAGTCCCTGGGACAGTTACAATGAGCAGTTCTTC
cdr3_aa: CASSPWDSYNEQFF

clone_size: .
v_call: TRBV4-1
d_call: .
j_call: TRBJ1-2
cdr3_nt: TGCGCCAGCAGCCAAGATTCGGGGACCCGGGGCTATGGCTACACCTTC
cdr3_aa: CASSQDSGTRGYGYTF

clone_size: .
v_call: TRBV29-1
d_call: .
j_call: TRBJ2-7
cdr3_nt: TGCAGCGTTGAGCAAACGGGCCTTTACGAGCAGTACTTC
cdr3_aa: CSVEQTGLYEQYF

clone_size: .
v_call: TRBV6-2/TRBV6-3
d_call: TRBD1
j_call: TRBJ1-1
cdr3_nt: TGTGCCAGCAGGCCTGACAGGGAAGGGAGGACTGAAGCTTTCTTT
cdr3_aa: CASRPDREGRTEAFF

clone_size: many
v_call: TRBV19
d_call: .
j_call: TRBJ1-5
cdr3_nt: TGTGCCAGTAGTGACAGGCCTCCCCCCAATCAGCCCCAGCATTTT
cdr3_aa: CASSDRPPPNQPQHF

clone_size: .
v_call: TRBV12-3/TRBV12-4
d_call: .
j_call: TRBJ1-5
cdr3_nt: TGTGCCAGCAGTTTACGTGGGTCCCAGCATTTT
cdr3_aa: CASSLRGSQHF

clone_size: few
v_call: TRBV7-9
d_call: .
j_call: TRBJ2-5
cdr3_nt: TGTGCCAGCATCCCAAGAGCGGTCCACGGGGAGACCCAGTACTTC
cdr3_aa: CASIPRAVHGETQYF

clone_size: few
v_call: TRBV28
d_call: .
j_call: TRBJ2-3
cdr3_nt: TGTGCCAGCAGTCCAGGGTTTGGCCCAGATACGCAGTATTTT
cdr3_aa: CASSPGFGPDTQYF

clone_size: few
v_call: TRBV7-2
d_call: .
j_call: TRBJ1-3
cdr3_nt: TGTGCCAGCAGCACCCGACGGGTATACTCTGGAAACACCATATATTTT
cdr3_aa: CASSTRRVYSGNTIYF

clone_size: .
v_call: TRBV27
d_call: TRBD2
j_call: TRBJ2-7
cdr3_nt: TGTGCCAGCACCGGGGGGGTCCACGAGCAGTACTTC
cdr3_aa: CASTGGVHEQYF

clone_size: .
v_call: TRBV15
d_call: .
j_call: TRBJ1-5
cdr3_nt: TGTGCCACCAGCAGAGATCACCATAGCAATCAGCCCCAGCATTTT
cdr3_aa: CATSRDHHSNQPQHF

clone_size: .
v_call: TRBV19
d_call: TRBD1
j_call: TRBJ1-1
cdr3_nt: TGTGCCAGTAGTATAGGTCCTGGGACAGGGTACGAGGGGCTGAACACTGAAGCTTTCTTT
cdr3_aa: CASSIGPGTGYEGLNTEAFF

clone_size: few
v_call: TRBV7-2
d_call: TRBD1
j_call: TRBJ1-2
cdr3_nt: TGTGCCAGCAGTATGACAGGGGAGTCTGGCTACACCTTC
cdr3_aa: CASSMTGESGYTF

clone_size: .
v_call: TRBV29-1
d_call: TRBD2
j_call: TRBJ2-1
cdr3_nt: TGCAGCGTTGAATCGGGTAGCGGGAGTATTAGGAATGAGCAGTTCTTC
cdr3_aa: CSVESGSGSIRNEQFF

clone_size: .
v_call: TRBV2
d_call: .
j_call: TRBJ1-3
cdr3_nt: TGTGCCAGCAGGGACTTGGGGGTAGGAAACACCATATATTTT
cdr3_aa: CASRDLGVGNTIYF

clone_size: .
v_call: TRBV19
d_call: .
j_call: TRBJ2-1
cdr3_nt: TGTGCCAGTAGTATAGGTCAGTTCCCGTTCTTC
cdr3_aa: CASSIGQFPFF

clone_size: few
v_call: TRBV10-3
d_call: TRBD2
j_call: TRBJ2-7
cdr3_nt: TGTGCCATCGCCGGACTAGCGGCCTCCTACGAGCAGTACTTC
cdr3_aa: CAIAGLAASYEQYF

clone_size: .
v_call: TRBV10-2
d_call: TRBD2
j_call: TRBJ2-1
cdr3_nt: TGCGCCAGCAGCGACCGGGGGACTAGCGGAAATGAGCAGTTCTTC
cdr3_aa: CASSDRGTSGNEQFF

clone_size: few
v_call: TRBV28
d_call: TRBD2
j_call: TRBJ2-7
cdr3_nt: TGTGCCAGCAGCTCCACCGGGACTAGCGGATACTACGAGCAGTACTTC
cdr3_aa: CASSSTGTSGYYEQYF

clone_size: many
v_call: TRBV7-2
d_call: .
j_call: TRBJ2-2
cdr3_nt: TGTGCCAGCAGCTTAGGGGGGAATGGTAACACCGGGGAGCTGTTTTTT
cdr3_aa: CASSLGGNGNTGELFF

clone_size: .
v_call: TRBV18
d_call: .
j_call: TRBJ1-1
cdr3_nt: TGTGCCAGCTCAGGGACTGAAGCTTTCTTT
cdr3_aa: CASSGTEAFF

clone_size: few
v_call: TRBV25-1
d_call: TRBD2
j_call: TRBJ2-2
cdr3_nt: TGTGCCAGCAGTATCGTAAGACTAGCGGGAAACACCGGGGAGCTGTTTTTT
cdr3_aa: CASSIVRLAGNTGELFF

clone_size: .
v_call: TRBV6-2/TRBV6-3
d_call: .
j_call: TRBJ2-3
cdr3_nt: TGTGCCAGCAGTTACCCCCAAGGCCCAACCGGCACAGATACGCAGTATTTT
cdr3_aa: CASSYPQGPTGTDTQYF

clone_size: .
v_call: TRBV7-9
d_call: TRBD1
j_call: TRBJ1-6
cdr3_nt: TGTGCCAGCAGCACAGGGGAGGGTGAAGATTCACCCCTCCACTTT
cdr3_aa: CASSTGEGEDSPLHF

clone_size: few
v_call: TRBV7-2
d_call: .
j_call: TRBJ2-1
cdr3_nt: TGTGCCAGCAGCTTAGCTAAGGGCCCGAATGAGCAGTTCTTC
cdr3_aa: CASSLAKGPNEQFF

clone_size: .
v_call: TRBV7-9
d_call: .
j_call: TRBJ2-3
cdr3_nt: TGTGCCAGCAGTTCAGGGGCGGGACTCCTTGTGGATACGCAGTATTTT
cdr3_aa: CASSSGAGLLVDTQYF

clone_size: few
v_call: TRBV28
d_call: .
j_call: TRBJ2-6
cdr3_nt: TGTGCCAGCAGCCTGAACGGCAACGTCCTGACTTTC
cdr3_aa: CASSLNGNVLTF

clone_size: few
v_call: TRBV4-3
d_call: .
j_call: TRBJ2-1
cdr3_nt: TGCGCCAGCAGCCAAGGGGGCGACAGCTACATCTATGAGCAGTTCTTC
cdr3_aa: CASSQGGDSYIYEQFF

clone_size: few
v_call: TRBV27
d_call: .
j_call: TRBJ2-4
cdr3_nt: TGTGCCAGCAGTTCCGGCTCCAATATTCAGTACTTC
cdr3_aa: CASSSGSNIQYF

clone_size: .
v_call: TRBV7-2
d_call: TRBD2
j_call: TRBJ2-6
cdr3_nt: TGTGCCAGCAGCAGTAGCGGGAGGGCGCCTGGGGCCAACGTCCTGACTTTC
cdr3_aa: CASSSSGRAPGANVLTF

clone_size: .
v_call: TRBV7-2
d_call: .
j_call: TRBJ1-2
cdr3_nt: TGTGCCAGCAGCTTAGCGGCATGGTACAGGGATGGCTACACCTTC
cdr3_aa: CASSLAAWYRDGYTF

clone_size: .
v_call: TRBV5-4
d_call: TRBD1
j_call: TRBJ2-7
cdr3_nt: TGTGCCAGCTGCTATGGACAGGGATACGAGCAGTACTTC
cdr3_aa: CASCYGQGYEQYF

clone_size: few
v_call: TRBV7-2
d_call: .
j_call: TRBJ2-3
cdr3_nt: TGTGCCAGCAGCCCCGCTGGGGGTACGCAGTATTTT
cdr3_aa: CASSPAGGTQYF

clone_size: .
v_call: TRBV12-3/TRBV12-4
d_call: .
j_call: TRBJ2-3
cdr3_nt: TGTGCCAGCAGTTGGTTACTAGCTGGGGATACGCAGTATTTT
cdr3_aa: CASSWLLAGDTQYF

clone_size: .
v_call: TRBV11-2
d_call: TRBD2
j_call: TRBJ2-4
cdr3_nt: TGTGCCAGCAGCAATCGGACTAGCGGGGTCCTAGCCAAAAACATTCAGTACTTC
cdr3_aa: CASSNRTSGVLAKNIQYF

clone_size: .
v_call: TRBV27
d_call: .
j_call: TRBJ1-1
cdr3_nt: TGTGCCAGCAGTTTCTCCCCGGCGACTGAAGCTTTCTTT
cdr3_aa: CASSFSPATEAFF

clone_size: few
v_call: TRBV2
d_call: TRBD2
j_call: TRBJ2-1
cdr3_nt: TGTGCCAGCATTACGGGACTAGCGGGACACAATGAGCAGTTCTTC
cdr3_aa: CASITGLAGHNEQFF

clone_size: few
v_call: TRBV4-1
d_call: .
j_call: TRBJ1-1
cdr3_nt: TGCGCCAGCAGCCAAGGACAGATGAACACTGAAGCTTTCTTT
cdr3_aa: CASSQGQMNTEAFF

clone_size: few
v_call: TRBV28
d_call: .
j_call: TRBJ2-6
cdr3_nt: TGTGCCAGCAGTTTGGGGCCCTATCCAATTGGGGCCAACGTCCTGACTTTC
cdr3_aa: CASSLGPYPIGANVLTF

clone_size: .
v_call: TRBV19
d_call: .
j_call: TRBJ1-1
cdr3_nt: TGTGCCAGTAGTATGGTGGCGATGAACACTGAAGCTTTCTTT
cdr3_aa: CASSMVAMNTEAFF

clone_size: .
v_call: TRBV7-3
d_call: TRBD1
j_call: TRBJ2-5
cdr3_nt: TGTGCCAGCAGCTCACAGGGGGGAGTTGAGACCCAGTACTTC
cdr3_aa: CASSSQGGVETQYF

clone_size: .
v_call: TRBV4-3
d_call: .
j_call: TRBJ2-3
cdr3_nt: TGCGCCAGCAGCCAAGATATTACAGATACGCAGTATTTT
cdr3_aa: CASSQDITDTQYF

clone_size: few
v_call: TRBV5-5
d_call: TRBD1
j_call: TRBJ1-4
cdr3_nt: TGTGCCAGCAGCTCTCGGACAGGACCTAATGAAAAACTGTTTTTT
cdr3_aa: CASSSRTGPNEKLFF